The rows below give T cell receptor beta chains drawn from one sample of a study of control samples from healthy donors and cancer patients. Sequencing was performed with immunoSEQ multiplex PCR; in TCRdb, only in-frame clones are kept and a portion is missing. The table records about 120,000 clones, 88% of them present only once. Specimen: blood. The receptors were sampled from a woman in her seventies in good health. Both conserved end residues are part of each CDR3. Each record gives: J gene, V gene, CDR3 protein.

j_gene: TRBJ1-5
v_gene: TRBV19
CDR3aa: CASSIVVGEPQHF

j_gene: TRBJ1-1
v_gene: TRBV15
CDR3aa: CATSPGAMNTEAFF

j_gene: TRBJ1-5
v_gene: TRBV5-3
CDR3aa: CARSPTIETGDPPSHYSNQPQHF

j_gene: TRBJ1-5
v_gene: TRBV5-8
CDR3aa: CASSLGPGIHQPQHF

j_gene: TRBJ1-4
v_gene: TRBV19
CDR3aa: CASRPPGATNEKLFF

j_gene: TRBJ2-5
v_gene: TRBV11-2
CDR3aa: CASSPGGRETQYF

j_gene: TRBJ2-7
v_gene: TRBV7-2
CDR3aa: CASSLGPARDEQYF

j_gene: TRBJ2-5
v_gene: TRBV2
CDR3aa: CASRYQIQETQYF

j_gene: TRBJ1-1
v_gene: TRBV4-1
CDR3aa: CASSQTGPETEAFF

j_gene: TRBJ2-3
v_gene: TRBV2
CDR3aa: CASSAEGADTQYF

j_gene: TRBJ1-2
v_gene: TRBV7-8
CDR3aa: CASSDGLYGYTF

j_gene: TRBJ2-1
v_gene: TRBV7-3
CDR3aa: CASSLSPDSYNEQFF

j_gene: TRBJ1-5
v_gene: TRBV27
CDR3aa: CASSTRGGGPSNQPQHF

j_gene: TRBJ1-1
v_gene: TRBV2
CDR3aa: CASSEENSYTEAFF

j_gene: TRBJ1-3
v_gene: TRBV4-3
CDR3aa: CASSQAFDRAGNTIYF

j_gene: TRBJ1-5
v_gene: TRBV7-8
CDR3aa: CASSPFSRAPGQPQHF

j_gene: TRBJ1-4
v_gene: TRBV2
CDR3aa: CASSERGEKLFF

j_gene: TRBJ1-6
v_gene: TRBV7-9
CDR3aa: CASSHSRGSYNSPLHF

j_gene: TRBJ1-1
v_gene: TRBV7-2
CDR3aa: CASSAGAGRGTPEAFF

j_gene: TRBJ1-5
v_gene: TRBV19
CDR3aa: CASSIAGYQPQHF

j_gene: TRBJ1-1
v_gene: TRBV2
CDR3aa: CASRSPGGLFEAFF

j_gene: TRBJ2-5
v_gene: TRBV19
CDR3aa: CASSMGLAGGETQYF

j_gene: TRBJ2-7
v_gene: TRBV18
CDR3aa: CASSPPRGGPREQYF

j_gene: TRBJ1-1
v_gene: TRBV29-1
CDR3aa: CSAGKEAFF

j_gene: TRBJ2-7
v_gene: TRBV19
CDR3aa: CASSYTGTSYEQYF

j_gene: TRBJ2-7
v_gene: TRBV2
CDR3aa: CASSPRQGGTSEQYF

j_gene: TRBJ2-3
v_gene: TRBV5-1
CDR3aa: CASSFSGSYTDTQYF

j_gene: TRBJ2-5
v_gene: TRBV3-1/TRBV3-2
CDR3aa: CASSRLNGRGEETQYF

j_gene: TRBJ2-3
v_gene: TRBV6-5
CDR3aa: CASSTADYSTDTQYF

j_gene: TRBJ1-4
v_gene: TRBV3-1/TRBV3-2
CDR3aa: CASSPGQGGNEKLFF

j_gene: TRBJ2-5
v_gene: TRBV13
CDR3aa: CASSLGVLETQYF

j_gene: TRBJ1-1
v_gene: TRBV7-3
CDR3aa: CASSSRGGDTEAFF

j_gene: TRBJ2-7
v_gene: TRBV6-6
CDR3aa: CASSPGHLSSYEQYF

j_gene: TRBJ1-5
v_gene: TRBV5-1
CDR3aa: CASSSGQGNQPQHF

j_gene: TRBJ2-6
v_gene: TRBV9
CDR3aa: CASSVQGGSSGANVLTF

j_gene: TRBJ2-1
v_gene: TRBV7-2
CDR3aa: CASSPGMGRGNEQFF

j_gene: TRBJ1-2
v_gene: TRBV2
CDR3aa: CASSEMTGDTYGYTF

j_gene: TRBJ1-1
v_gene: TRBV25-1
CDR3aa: CASSEEQRLNTEAFF

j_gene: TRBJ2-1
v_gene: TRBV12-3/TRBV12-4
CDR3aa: CASSLNRDDEQFF

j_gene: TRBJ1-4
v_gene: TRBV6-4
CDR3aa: CASRPHEKLFF

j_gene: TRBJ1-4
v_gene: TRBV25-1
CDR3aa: CATRSGNEKLFF

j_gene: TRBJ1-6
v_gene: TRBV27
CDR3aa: CASGDRGYSPLHF

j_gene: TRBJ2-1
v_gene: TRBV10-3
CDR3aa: CAISDGGANEQFF

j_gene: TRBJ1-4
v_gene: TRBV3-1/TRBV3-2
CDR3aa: CASSQGRAREGGEKLFF

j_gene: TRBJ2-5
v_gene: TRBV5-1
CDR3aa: CASSFGQDGETQYF

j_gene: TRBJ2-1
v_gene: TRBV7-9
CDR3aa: CASSASVSSYNEQFF

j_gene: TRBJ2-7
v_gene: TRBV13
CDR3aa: CASSLTAGGGEQYF

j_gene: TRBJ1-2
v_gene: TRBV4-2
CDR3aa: CASREAALANYGYTF

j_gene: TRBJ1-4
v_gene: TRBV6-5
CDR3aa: CASSYQGTNEKLFF

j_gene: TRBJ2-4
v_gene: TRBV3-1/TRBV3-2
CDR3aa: CASSQARGAAKNIQYF

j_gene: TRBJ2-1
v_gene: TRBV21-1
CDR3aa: CASRNRFPYNEQFF

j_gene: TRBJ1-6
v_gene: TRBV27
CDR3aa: CVSSLSYGIYNSPLHF

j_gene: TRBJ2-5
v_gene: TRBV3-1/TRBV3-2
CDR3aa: CASSQAPGPRVTKTQYF

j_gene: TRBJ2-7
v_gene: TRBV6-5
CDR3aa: CASPGQSSYEQYF

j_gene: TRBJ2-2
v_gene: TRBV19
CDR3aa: CASTGGRGGYTGELFF

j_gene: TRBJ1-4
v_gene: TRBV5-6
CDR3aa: CASSLVAGTFNEKLFF

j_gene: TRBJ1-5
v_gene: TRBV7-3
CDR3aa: CASSLMGREGQPQHF

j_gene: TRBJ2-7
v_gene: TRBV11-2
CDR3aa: CASSPPGSISYEQYF

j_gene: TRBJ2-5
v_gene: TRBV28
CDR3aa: CASSVGSIETQYF